This T cell receptor beta chain was captured by sequencing in a study of T cell responses to AZD1222 COVID-19 vaccine. Study observations and caveats: Only 5 or 6 people who got AZD1222 tested seropositive at baseline.

The V gene's germline CDR1 is LGHDT and CDR2 YNNKEL (reference sequence). The V end was cut by 3 bases, the J end by 1 base, with 6 bases between. This CDR3 is 13 amino acids long. Here immunoSEQ multiplex PCR was the method, and the copy in TCRdb shows in-frame clones only, minus some. Of over 100,000 clones in the sample, around nine tenths were seen once. A remark on this clone: The antigen remains unidentified.

J is TRBJ1-2 and V is TRBV3-1 (or the pseudogene TRBV3-2); D call uncertain. The sample consisted of peripheral blood, taken on day 0 of AZD1222 vaccination. The sequence was collected from an adult in good health. The CDR3 DNA follows: TGTGCCAGCAGCCAGGGGTTTAACTATGGCTACACCTTC. Translation gives CASSQGFNYGYTF.